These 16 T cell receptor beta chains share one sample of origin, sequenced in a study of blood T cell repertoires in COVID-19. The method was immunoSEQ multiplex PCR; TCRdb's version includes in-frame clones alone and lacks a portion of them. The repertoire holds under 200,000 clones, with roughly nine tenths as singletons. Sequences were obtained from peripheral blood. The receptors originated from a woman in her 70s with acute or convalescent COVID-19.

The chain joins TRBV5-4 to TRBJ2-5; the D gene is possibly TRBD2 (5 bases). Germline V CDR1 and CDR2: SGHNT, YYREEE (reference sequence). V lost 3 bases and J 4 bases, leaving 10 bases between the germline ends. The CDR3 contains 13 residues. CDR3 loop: CASSSAGRETQYF. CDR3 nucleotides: TGTGCCAGCAGCTCTGCGGGTCGAGAGACCCAGTACTTC.

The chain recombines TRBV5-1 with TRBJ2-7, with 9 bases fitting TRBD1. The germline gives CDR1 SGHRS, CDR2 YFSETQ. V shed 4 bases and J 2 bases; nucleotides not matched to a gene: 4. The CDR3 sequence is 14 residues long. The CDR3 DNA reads TGCGCCAGCAGCCCCGGGACAGGGACCTACGAGCAGTACTTC. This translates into CASSPGTGTYEQYF.

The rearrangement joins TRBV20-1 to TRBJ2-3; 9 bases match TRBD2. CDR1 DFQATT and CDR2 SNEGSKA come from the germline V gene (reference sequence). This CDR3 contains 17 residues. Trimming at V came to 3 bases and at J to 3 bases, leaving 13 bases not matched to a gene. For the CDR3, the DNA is TGCAGTGCTAGTATAACCCCGGGACTAGCATGGACAGATACGCAGTATTTT. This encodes CSASITPGLAWTDTQYF.

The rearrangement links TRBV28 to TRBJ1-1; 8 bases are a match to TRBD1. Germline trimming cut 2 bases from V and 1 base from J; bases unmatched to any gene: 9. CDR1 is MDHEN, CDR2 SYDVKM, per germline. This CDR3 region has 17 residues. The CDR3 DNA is TGTGCCAGCAGTTTAGGGGGACAGGTCGGGACGAACACTGAAGCTTTCTTT. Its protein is CASSLGGQVGTNTEAFF.

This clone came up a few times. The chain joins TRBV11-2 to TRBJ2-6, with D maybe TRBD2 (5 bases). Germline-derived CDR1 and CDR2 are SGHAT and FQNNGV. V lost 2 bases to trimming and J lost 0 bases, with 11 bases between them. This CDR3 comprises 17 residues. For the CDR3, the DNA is TGTGCCAGCAGCTTATTAGGCGGGCGCTCTGGGGCCAACGTCCTGACTTTC. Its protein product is CASSLLGGRSGANVLTF.

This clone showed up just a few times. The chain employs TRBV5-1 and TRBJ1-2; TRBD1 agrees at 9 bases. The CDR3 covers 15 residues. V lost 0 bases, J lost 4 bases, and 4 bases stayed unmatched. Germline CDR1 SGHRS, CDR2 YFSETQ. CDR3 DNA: TGCGCCAGCAGCTTGGGGGACAGGGAAGGCTATGGCTACACCTTC. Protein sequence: CASSLGDREGYGYTF.

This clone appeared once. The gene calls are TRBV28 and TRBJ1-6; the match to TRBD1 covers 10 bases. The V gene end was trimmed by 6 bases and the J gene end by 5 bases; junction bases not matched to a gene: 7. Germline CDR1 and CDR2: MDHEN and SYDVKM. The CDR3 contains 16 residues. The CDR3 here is CASRPRQGADNSPLHF. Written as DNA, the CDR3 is TGTGCCAGCAGACCAAGACAGGGGGCGGATAATTCACCCCTCCACTTT.

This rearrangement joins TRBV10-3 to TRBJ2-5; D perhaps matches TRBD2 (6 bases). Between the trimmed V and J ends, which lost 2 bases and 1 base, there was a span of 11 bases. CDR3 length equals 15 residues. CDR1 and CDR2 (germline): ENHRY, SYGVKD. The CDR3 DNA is TGTGCCATCAGTGAGGGCGGGATCACCCAAGAGACCCAGTACTTC. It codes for CAISEGGITQETQYF.

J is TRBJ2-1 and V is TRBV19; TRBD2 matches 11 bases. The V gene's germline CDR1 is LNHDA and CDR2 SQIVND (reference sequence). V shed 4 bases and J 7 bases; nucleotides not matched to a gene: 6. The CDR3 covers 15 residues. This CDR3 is CASSTTSGSRNEQFF. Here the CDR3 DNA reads TGTGCCAGTAGTACAACTAGCGGGAGCAGGAATGAGCAGTTCTTC.

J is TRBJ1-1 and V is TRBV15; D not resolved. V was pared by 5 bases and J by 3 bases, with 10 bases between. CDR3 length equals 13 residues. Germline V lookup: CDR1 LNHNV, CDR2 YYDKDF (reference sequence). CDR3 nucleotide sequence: TGTGCCACCAGCCGGAGGAGGGACACTGAAGCTTTCTTT. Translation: CATSRRRDTEAFF.

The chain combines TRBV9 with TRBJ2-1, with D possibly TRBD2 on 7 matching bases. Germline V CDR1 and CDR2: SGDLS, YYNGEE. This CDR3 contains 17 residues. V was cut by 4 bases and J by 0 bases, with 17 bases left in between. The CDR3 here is CASSPRGGPLSYNEQFF. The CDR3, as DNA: TGTGCCAGCAGCCCCAGGGGAGGGCCCCTCTCCTACAATGAGCAGTTCTTC.

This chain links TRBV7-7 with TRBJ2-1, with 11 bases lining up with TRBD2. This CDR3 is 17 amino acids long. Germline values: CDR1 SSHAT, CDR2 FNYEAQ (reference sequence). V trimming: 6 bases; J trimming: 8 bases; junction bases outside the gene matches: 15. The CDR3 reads CASRIKVGTSGRDEQFF. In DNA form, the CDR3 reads TGTGCCAGCAGGATAAAGGTAGGGACTAGCGGACGGGATGAGCAGTTCTTC.

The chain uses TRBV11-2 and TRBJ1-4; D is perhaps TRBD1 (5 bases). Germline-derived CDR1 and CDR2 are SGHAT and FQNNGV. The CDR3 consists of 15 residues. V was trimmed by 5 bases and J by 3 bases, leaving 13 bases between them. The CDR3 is CASSVSRAANEKLFF. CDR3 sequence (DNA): TGTGCCAGCAGCGTATCCAGGGCTGCTAATGAAAAACTGTTTTTT.

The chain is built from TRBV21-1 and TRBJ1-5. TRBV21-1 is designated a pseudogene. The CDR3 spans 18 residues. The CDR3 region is CASSKLSEPRIRNQPQHF. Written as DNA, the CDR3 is TGTGCCAGCAGCAAATTGAGCGAGCCTCGGATCCGCAATCAGCCCCAGCATTTT.

The DNA of the CDR3 is TGTGCCAGTAGTATAGTTGGGGCGCAGTTCTTC. Protein product: CASSIVGAQFF. This chain connects TRBV19 to TRBJ2-1; D is perhaps TRBD1 (5 bases). With 1 base removed from V and 12 bases from J, the gap between germline ends came to 7 bases. Germline V lookup: CDR1 LNHDA, CDR2 SQIVND (reference sequence). This CDR3 has 11 residues.

CDR3 DNA: TGTGCCAGCAGCCCACAGGGGGGAAACACCGGGGAGCTGTTTTTT. It translates to CASSPQGGNTGELFF. The gene calls are TRBV5-4 and TRBJ2-2, with 8 bases that match TRBD1. CDR1 is SGHNT and CDR2 is YYREEE in the germline V gene (reference sequence). The CDR3 is 15 amino acids. Losses at the gene ends were 4 bases for V and 2 bases for J; bases not matched to a gene: 4.